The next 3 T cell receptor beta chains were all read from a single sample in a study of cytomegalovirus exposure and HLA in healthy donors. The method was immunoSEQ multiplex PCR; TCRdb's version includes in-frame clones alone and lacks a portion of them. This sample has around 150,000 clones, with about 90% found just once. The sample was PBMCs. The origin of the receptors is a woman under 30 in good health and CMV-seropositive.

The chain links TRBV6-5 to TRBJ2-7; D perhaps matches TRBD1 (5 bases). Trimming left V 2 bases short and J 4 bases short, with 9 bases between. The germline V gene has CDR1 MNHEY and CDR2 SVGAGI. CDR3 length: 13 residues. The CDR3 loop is CASSYLDRYEQYF. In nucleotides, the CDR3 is TGTGCCAGCAGTTACCTTGACAGATACGAGCAGTACTTC.

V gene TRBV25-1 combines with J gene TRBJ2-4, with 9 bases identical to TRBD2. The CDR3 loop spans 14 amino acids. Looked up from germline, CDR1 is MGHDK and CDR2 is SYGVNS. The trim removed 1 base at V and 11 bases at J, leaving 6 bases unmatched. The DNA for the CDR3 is TGTGCCAGCAGTGAATCCGGACTAGCGAGGTTTCAGTACTTC. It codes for CASSESGLARFQYF.

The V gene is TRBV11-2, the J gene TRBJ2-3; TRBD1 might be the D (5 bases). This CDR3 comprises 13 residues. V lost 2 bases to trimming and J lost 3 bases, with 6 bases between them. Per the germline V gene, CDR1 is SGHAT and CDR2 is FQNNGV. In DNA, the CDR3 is TGTGCCAGCAGCTTATACAGGACAGATACGCAGTATTTT. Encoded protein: CASSLYRTDTQYF.